The following is a TCR beta chain sequence with its context. This entry belongs to a study of blood T cell repertoires in COVID-19. Study as a whole: Some COVID-19 samples were acute and others convalescent; all came from the United States, Italy and Spain. The cDNA or gDNA used as material had been derived from T cells, B-cell-depleted T cells, or PBMCs.

V shed 5 bases and J 6 bases; nucleotides not matched to a gene: 15. Germline V gene data show CDR1 as SGHAT and CDR2 as FQNNGV. This CDR3 region has 17 residues. In the original processing: Estimates of nucleated cell counts were drawn from the amplification of reference gene primers. Libraries were prepared by immunoSEQ multiplex PCR; TCRdb keeps only in-frame clonotypes and omits some of them. V and J calls and clone size are as listed in that table; D and trimming were resolved from the DNA. The table includes about 240,000 clones, around 87% detected once. The sequence derives from a woman between 25 and 40 years old who had recovered from COVID-19. V usage is TRBV11-2 and J usage is TRBJ2-1, with 8 bases that match TRBD2. Sequencing used peripheral blood. CDR3 loop: CASSTTTPGLVSNEQFF. As DNA, the CDR3 is TGTGCCAGCAGCACTACTACTCCGGGACTAGTAAGCAATGAGCAGTTCTTC.